This T cell receptor beta chain appears in the sequencing data of a study of shared clonotypes between healthy human individuals. Comments on this clone: The antigen is unknown.

Naive CD8 cells were CD45RO-negative, positively selected for CCR7, excluding terminally differentiated effector memory CD45RA+ cells. Data came from immunoSEQ multiplex PCR; TCRdb stores just in-frame clones and leaves some out. The sample has under 850,000 clones, 92% seen once; the top ten hold less than 25%. Whole-study findings and limits: Among donors, sharing of clonotypes was expected to be affected by sequencing depth.

V was clipped by 5 bases and J by 3 bases; unmatched bases: 4. The CDR3 is made up of 14 amino acids. Germline lookup yields CDR1 SGHVS and CDR2 FNYEAQ. The chain carries TRBV7-6 and TRBJ2-7; the match to TRBD1 covers 10 bases. Sequenced sample: naive CD8+ T cells sorted from blood. The receptor was isolated from a man aged 25 to 45 in good health. In DNA form, the CDR3 reads TGTGCCAGCAGCAAGGGACAGGGGAACTACGAGCAGTACTTC. This codes for CASSKGQGNYEQYF.